The 32 T cell receptor beta chains presented below share a single source sample, sequenced in a study of blood T cell repertoires in COVID-19. The table came from immunoSEQ multiplex PCR; TCRdb's copy has only in-frame clones and leaves some out. Counted here are 75,000 to 95,000 clones, 70% to 90% occurring once; the ten biggest clones make up roughly 2.8%. Sequenced sample: peripheral blood. These receptors were taken from a woman aged 80 or older with acute or convalescent COVID-19.

In this sample, this clone turned up a few times. J is TRBJ1-1 and V is TRBV3-1 (or the pseudogene TRBV3-2), with D hard to call. Trimming cost V 1 base and J 4 bases, with 7 bases left between them. CDR1 LGHDT and CDR2 YNNKEL come from the germline V gene (reference sequence). The CDR3 has 13 amino acids. The CDR3 spells CASSQVAGTEAFF. CDR3 nucleotide sequence: TGTGCCAGCAGCCAAGTTGCAGGCACTGAAGCTTTCTTT.

The chain combines TRBV5-6 with TRBJ2-1; 7 nucleotides line up with TRBD1. V lost 3 bases to trimming and J lost 4 bases; unmatched junction nucleotides: 7. The germline CDR1 and CDR2 sequences are SGHDT and YYEEEE. The CDR3 covers 15 residues. The CDR3 region has the DNA TGTGCCAGCAGCTCCGGGACAGTAGTGTACAATGAGCAGTTCTTC. It encodes CASSSGTVVYNEQFF.

The chain employs TRBV24-1 and TRBJ1-5, with D maybe TRBD1 (5 bases). This CDR3 contains 14 residues. Per the germline V gene, CDR1 is KGHDR and CDR2 is SFDVKD. The ends were cut back, 3 bases at V and 3 bases at J, with 8 bases in the middle. CDR3 nucleotides: TGTGCCACCAGTGATCGACAGTCCAATCAGCCCCAGCATTTT. Its translation: CATSDRQSNQPQHF.

V is TRBV28 and J is TRBJ1-3; unclear D gene. Per germline, CDR1 MDHEN and CDR2 SYDVKM. With 4 bases removed from V and 1 base from J, the gap between germline ends came to 11 bases. The CDR3 length is 15 residues. CDR3 residues: CASSSGGGSGNTIYF. For the CDR3, the DNA is TGTGCCAGCAGTTCCGGTGGAGGATCTGGAAACACCATATATTTT.

Only a few counts were recorded for this clone. V is TRBV2 and J is TRBJ2-5, with 11 bases identical to TRBD2. Germline assignment: CDR1 SNHLY and CDR2 FYNNEI. Trimming removed 6 bases from V and 7 bases from J; junction bases left unmatched: 7. The CDR3 is 14 amino acids. Here the CDR3 reads CASSGSGGAWTQYF. The CDR3 region has the DNA TGTGCCAGCAGCGGTAGCGGGGGGGCGTGGACCCAGTACTTC. The variable domain in full, with the rest retrieved from reference TRBV2 and TRBJ2-5, is EPEVTQTPSHQVTQMGQEVILRCVPISNHLYFYWYRQILGQKVEFLVSFYNNEISEKSEIFDDQFSVERPDGSNFTLKIRSTKLEDSAMYFCASSGSGGAWTQYFGPGTRLLVL.

The chain is built from TRBV6-5 and TRBJ2-1; D uncertain. V lost 6 bases to trimming and J lost 8 bases, with 8 bases between them. The germline gives CDR1 MNHEY, CDR2 SVGAGI. The CDR3 loop spans 11 amino acids. The CDR3 DNA is TGTGCCAGCAGGTCACTGGATGAGCAGTTCTTC. This encodes CASRSLDEQFF.

CDR3 sequence (DNA): TGTGCCTGGAGTGTTCTAGTTGAAGCTTTCTTT. Translation: CAWSVLVEAFF. The J gene is TRBJ1-1, the V gene TRBV30; D call uncertain. V gave up 0 bases and J gave up 7 bases, with 6 bases separating them. This CDR3 is 11 amino acids long. The germline CDR1 and CDR2 sequences are GTSNPN and SVGIG (reference sequence).

The genes are TRBV15 and TRBJ2-1; maybe TRBD2 (5 bases). The CDR3 is 12 residues long. V dropped 8 bases and J dropped 7 bases, with 12 bases sitting between them. CDR1 is LNHNV, CDR2 YYDKDF, per germline (reference sequence). CDR3 DNA sequence: TGTGCCACCCTTCAACCGGGGAATGAGCAGTTCTTC. It specifies CATLQPGNEQFF. Full variable domain (outside the CDR3, taken from reference TRBV15 and TRBJ2-1): DAMVIQNPRYQVTQFGKPVTLSCSQTLNHNVMYWYQQKSSQAPKLLFHYYDKDFNNEADTPDNFQSRRPNTSFCFLDIRSPGLGDTAMYLCATLQPGNEQFFGPGTRLTVL.

J is TRBJ2-5 and V is TRBV7-2; 11 bases align to TRBD1. The CDR3 has 15 residues. In germline, CDR1 is SGHTA, CDR2 FQGNSA. V gave up 1 base and J gave up 5 bases; unmatched junction bases: 3. The CDR3 nucleotides are TGTGCCAGCAGCTTAGGGACAGGGGGCTGGGAGACCCAGTACTTC. This translates into CASSLGTGGWETQYF.

The rearrangement joins TRBV3-1 (or the pseudogene TRBV3-2) to TRBJ1-1; D gene uncertain. The V gene's germline CDR1 is LGHDT and CDR2 YNNKEL (reference sequence). This CDR3 is 14 amino acids long. V lost 4 bases and J 1 base, leaving 10 bases between the germline ends. This chain's CDR3 is CASSLLSGNTEAFF. CDR3 coding DNA: TGTGCCAGCAGCCTGCTATCGGGGAACACTGAAGCTTTCTTT.

Here the CDR3 reads CASSTQGAYEQYF. The CDR3 DNA is TGTGCCAGTAGTACCCAGGGGGCTTACGAGCAGTACTTC. V is TRBV19 and J is TRBJ2-7; 8 bases fit TRBD1. The J segment lost 4 bases and the V segment lost 4 bases, leaving 3 bases of the junction unmatched. Germline values: CDR1 LNHDA, CDR2 SQIVND (reference sequence). This CDR3 has 13 residues.

This clone has a handful of counts. The J gene is TRBJ1-1, the V gene TRBV29-1, with D perhaps matching TRBD1 (5 bases). Per the germline V gene, CDR1 is SQVTM and CDR2 is ANQGSEA. The germline V and J ends were trimmed by 3 bases and 1 base, with 12 bases remaining between them. The CDR3 has 14 residues. The CDR3 sequence: CSVEARGKNTEAFF. CDR3 nucleotide sequence: TGCAGCGTTGAGGCCCGGGGGAAGAACACTGAAGCTTTCTTT.

The rearrangement joins TRBV21-1 to TRBJ1-2. TRBV21-1 is a known pseudogene. The CDR3 is made up of 13 amino acids. The CDR3 region is CASSTAPNHGYTF. The CDR3 region has the DNA TGTGCCAGCAGCACCGCGCCGAACCATGGCTACACCTTC.

This clone was seen a few times. V usage is TRBV28 and J usage is TRBJ1-4; 8 bases agree with TRBD1. Looked up from germline, CDR1 is MDHEN and CDR2 is SYDVKM. The length of the CDR3 is 14 residues. Trimming took 6 bases from V and 8 from J; bases not matched to a gene: 8. The CDR3 region has the DNA TGTGCCAGCAGCGCCGGACAGGGTAGCGAAAAACTGTTTTTT. The encoded protein is CASSAGQGSEKLFF.

The chain joins TRBV6-5 to TRBJ2-5; 10 nucleotides align to TRBD1. V was pared by 6 bases and J by 6 bases, with 4 bases of the junction left unmatched. This CDR3 region has 13 residues. CDR1 is MNHEY and CDR2 is SVGAGI in the germline V gene. In nucleotides, the CDR3 is TGTGCCAGCAGGACAGGGGGCGGCAAGACCCAGTACTTC. Amino acid sequence: CASRTGGGKTQYF.

The chain joins TRBV15 to TRBJ2-1; the match to TRBD1 covers 7 bases. This CDR3 comprises 16 residues. V lost 0 bases, J lost 8 bases, and 10 bases stayed unmatched. Germline loops: CDR1 LNHNV, CDR2 YYDKDF (reference sequence). The CDR3 bases are TGTGCCACCAGCAGAGATTATTCGACAGGGTGGGATGAGCAGTTCTTC. Encoded protein: CATSRDYSTGWDEQFF.

The gene calls are TRBV7-2 and TRBJ1-5; D is unclear. The V end was cut by 4 bases, the J end by 4 bases, with 8 bases between. Germline lookup yields CDR1 SGHTA and CDR2 FQGNSA. There are 13 residues in the CDR3. The CDR3 loop is CASSSWPNQPQHF. CDR3 DNA sequence: TGTGCCAGCAGCTCGTGGCCTAATCAGCCCCAGCATTTT. The full variable domain, rest sourced from reference TRBV7-2 and TRBJ1-5, is GAGVSQSPSNKVTEKGKDVELRCDPISGHTALYWYRQSLGQGLEFLIYFQGNSAPDKSGLPSDRFSAERTGGSVSTLTIQRTQQEDSAVYLCASSSWPNQPQHFGDGTRLSIL.

The chain recombines TRBV9 with TRBJ2-7; D remains unclear. The germline V and J ends were trimmed by 0 bases and 4 bases, with 11 bases remaining between them. Germline V CDR1 and CDR2: SGDLS, YYNGEE. The CDR3 loop spans 14 amino acids. CDR3 DNA: TGTGCCAGCAGCGTAGATTACAGACCGTACGAGCAGTACTTC. It yields the protein CASSVDYRPYEQYF.

The genes are TRBV5-1 and TRBJ2-7; TRBD1 might be the D (6 bases). This CDR3 comprises 15 residues. Trimming pared 4 bases from V and 0 bases from J, leaving 14 bases between. Looked up from germline, CDR1 is SGHRS and CDR2 is YFSETQ. The CDR3 is CASSDIRGTSYEQYF. The CDR3 DNA is TGCGCCAGCAGCGACATCAGGGGTACCTCCTACGAGCAGTACTTC.

The rearrangement joins TRBV2 to TRBJ2-5; 7 bases line up with TRBD1. CDR1 and CDR2 from the germline V gene are SNHLY and FYNNEI. The ends lost 3 bases at V and 4 bases at J; junction bases unmatched: 5. This CDR3 has 14 residues. DNA of the CDR3: TGTGCCAGCAGTGACCGGGACAGTGGAGAGACCCAGTACTTC. As protein: CASSDRDSGETQYF.

The chain is built from TRBV6-5 and TRBJ1-6; D is unresolved. CDR3 length: 16 amino acids. Germline V lookup: CDR1 MNHEY, CDR2 SVGAGI. The V gene lost 1 base and the J gene lost 10 bases, with 17 bases spanning the gap. The CDR3: CASSYLEVGGPSPLHF. The DNA for the CDR3 is TGTGCCAGCAGTTACTTAGAAGTTGGAGGTCCGTCACCCCTCCACTTT.

This clone was seen once. This sequence joins TRBV19 and TRBJ2-1; TRBD1 aligns across 7 bases. The CDR3 is 14 amino acids. Germline assignment: CDR1 LNHDA and CDR2 SQIVND (reference sequence). Trimming removed 9 bases from V and 3 bases from J; junction bases left unmatched: 8. The CDR3 coding sequence is TGTGCCAGCAACCCGGGACAGCTCTACAATGAGCAGTTCTTC. It yields the protein CASNPGQLYNEQFF. Together with reference TRBV19 and TRBJ2-1, the CDR3 gives the full variable domain: DGGITQSPKYLFRKEGQNVTLSCEQNLNHDAMYWYRQDPGQGLRLIYYSQIVNDFQKGDIAEGYSVSREKKESFPLTVTSAQKNPTAFYLCASNPGQLYNEQFFGPGTRLTVL.

The chain links TRBV12-3 or TRBV12-4 to TRBJ1-2; D is uncertain. V dropped 6 bases and J dropped 10 bases, with 15 bases sitting between them. The CDR3 has 12 amino acids. DNA for the CDR3: TGTGCCAGCAGCCGACCGGAAGAGGCCTACACCTTC. Its translation: CASSRPEEAYTF.

Regarding this clone: The same CDR3 is also encoded by other DNA sequences in this sample. The rearrangement uses TRBV9 and TRBJ2-1; TRBD2 matches 9 bases. The junction had 1 base not matched to a gene; V was cut back by 0 bases and J by 3 bases. Germline V lookup: CDR1 SGDLS, CDR2 YYNGEE. The CDR3 is 15 residues long. The DNA of the CDR3 is TGTGCCAGCAGCGTAGATAGCGGGAGCTACAATGAGCAGTTCTTC. This encodes CASSVDSGSYNEQFF.

The J gene is TRBJ2-3, the V gene TRBV7-8; a weak D match, TRBD2 (6 bases). Trimming cost V 5 bases and J 7 bases, with 22 bases left between them. CDR1 and CDR2 (germline): SGHVS, FQNEAQ. The CDR3 length is 16 residues. The CDR3 spells CASSISLRGVWYTQYF. DNA of the CDR3: TGTGCCAGCAGCATTAGCTTACGCGGGGTCTGGTATACGCAGTATTTT.

The chain combines TRBV9 with TRBJ2-6; D is possibly TRBD2 (5 bases). V was shortened by 3 bases and J by 0 bases, with 13 bases between the two germline ends. The CDR3 covers 17 residues. CDR1 and CDR2 (germline): SGDLS, YYNGEE. In nucleotides, the CDR3 is TGTGCCAGCAGCGCTAGAGGGTCCTTCTCTGGGGCCAACGTCCTGACTTTC. The encoded protein is CASSARGSFSGANVLTF.

The chain joins TRBV3-1 (or the pseudogene TRBV3-2) to TRBJ2-7, with 8 bases matching TRBD1. This CDR3 has 13 residues. V trimming: 3 bases; J trimming: 5 bases; junction bases outside the gene matches: 3. Germline V gene lookup returns CDR1 LGHDT and CDR2 YNNKEL (reference sequence). CDR3 in amino acids: CASSHLTGDEQYF. DNA for the CDR3: TGTGCCAGCAGCCACCTGACAGGGGACGAGCAGTACTTC.

The V call is TRBV13, the J call TRBJ2-7, with D possibly TRBD1 on 5 matching bases. Trimming left V 5 bases short and J 0 bases short, with 11 bases between. The CDR3 runs 14 residues. Germline V gene sequence: CDR1 PRHDT, CDR2 FYEKMQ (reference sequence). The CDR3 loop is CASSDGRGSYEQYF. The CDR3 DNA reads as TGTGCCAGCAGCGATGGAAGGGGCTCCTACGAGCAGTACTTC.

The V gene is TRBV29-1, the J gene TRBJ2-4; D unresolved. The ends were cut back, 3 bases at V and 8 bases at J, with 8 bases in the middle. This CDR3 is 11 amino acids long. Germline values: CDR1 SQVTM, CDR2 ANQGSEA. The CDR3 protein is CSVDVLDIQYF. CDR3 DNA sequence: TGCAGCGTTGATGTTCTCGACATTCAGTACTTC.

The V and J genes are TRBV2 and TRBJ1-5; D remains ambiguous. The germline gives CDR1 SNHLY, CDR2 FYNNEI. V lost 6 bases and J 0 bases, leaving 9 bases between the germline ends. The CDR3 contains 14 residues. The CDR3 region is CASRSQVSNQPQHF. The CDR3 nucleotides are TGTGCCAGCAGGTCTCAGGTTAGCAATCAGCCCCAGCATTTT.

The rearrangement joins TRBV25-1 to TRBJ1-2, with D possibly TRBD1 on 6 matching bases. Trimming removed 9 bases at V and 7 bases at J, with 12 bases between. This CDR3 comprises 11 residues. Germline CDR1 MGHDK, CDR2 SYGVNS. DNA for the CDR3: TGTGCCAGTAAACAGGGTTTTGGCTACACCTTC. Its translation: CASKQGFGYTF.

This chain connects TRBV19 to TRBJ1-5, with 11 positions matching TRBD1. Germline loops: CDR1 LNHDA, CDR2 SQIVND (reference sequence). The CDR3 spans 13 residues. The trim removed 10 bases at V and 5 bases at J, leaving 4 bases unmatched. The CDR3 region is CATKDRGHQPQHF. CDR3 nucleotides: TGTGCCACCAAGGACAGGGGGCATCAGCCCCAGCATTTT.